One sample yielded the 2 T cell receptor beta chains listed below, sequenced in a study of blood T cell repertoires in COVID-19. Measured with immunoSEQ multiplex PCR; TCRdb has only the in-frame clones, and not every one. The table includes about 120,000 clones, approximately 79% detected once. Sequencing was performed on peripheral blood. These receptors were obtained from an elderly woman with active or convalescent COVID-19.

V usage is TRBV5-4 and J usage is TRBJ1-2; D is unclear. This CDR3 has 15 amino acids. The germline V and J ends were trimmed by 0 bases and 6 bases, with 15 bases remaining between them. Per germline, CDR1 SGHNT and CDR2 YYREEE (reference sequence). The CDR3 nucleotides read TGTGCCAGCAGCTTGGCCAGAGGAGGGATAGATGGCTACACCTTC. Amino acid sequence: CASSLARGGIDGYTF.

The chain carries TRBV29-1 and TRBJ2-7, with 12 bases lining up with TRBD1. The length of the CDR3 is 14 residues. Germline CDR1 SQVTM, CDR2 ANQGSEA. J gave up 2 bases and V 6 bases, and 5 bases lay outside the gene matches. For the CDR3, the DNA is TGCAGCGTCACGGGACAGGGGGCCGCCTACGAGCAGTACTTC. Encoded protein: CSVTGQGAAYEQYF.